This paragraph reports one T cell receptor (beta chain). This sample was included in a study of control samples from healthy donors and cancer patients. Generated by immunoSEQ multiplex PCR, the TCRdb table keeps only in-frame clones and is missing some. The repertoire holds roughly 120,000 clones, with over 90% as singletons. Sequencing was performed on blood. The TCR comes from a man between 25 and 39 years old in good health.

The CDR3 nucleotides are TGTGCCACCAGTGTCGGACAGGGGGCCAACAATGAGCAGTTCTTC. Its protein product is CATSVGQGANNEQFF. The gene calls are TRBV24-1 and TRBJ2-1; 11 nucleotides align to TRBD1. Germline CDR1 reads KGHDR; CDR2 reads SFDVKD. The CDR3 contains 15 residues. V was pared by 5 bases and J by 5 bases, with 4 bases of the junction left unmatched.